This T cell receptor beta chain was sequenced in a study of blood T cell repertoires in COVID-19. Germline assignment: CDR1 MGHDK and CDR2 SYGVNS. The CDR3 runs 13 residues. Trimming left V 6 bases short and J 0 bases short, with 8 bases between. The protocol was immunoSEQ multiplex PCR, while the TCRdb copy is restricted to in-frame clones and leaves out a portion. The top ten hold roughly 0.82% of the sample, which has 150,000 to 200,000 clones, around 89% seen once. The receptor was isolated from a woman under 30 who had recovered from COVID-19. The gene calls are TRBV25-1 and TRBJ2-5; D gene unclear. The sequenced material came from PBMCs or T cells enriched from blood (not recorded which). DNA for the CDR3: TGTGCCAGCAGCGAGTTGTACCAAGAGACCCAGTACTTC. Translating gives CASSELYQETQYF.